This T cell receptor (beta chain) was identified during a study of PD-L1 blockade in urothelial cancer. The protocol was immunoSEQ multiplex PCR, while the TCRdb copy is restricted to in-frame clones and leaves out a portion. Of 35,000 to 40,000 clones listed, roughly a third are singletons. Metastatic or locally advanced urothelial carcinoma was present in the patients. This material consisted of tumor tissue, taken before atezolizumab (anti-PD-L1) treatment. The source of this sequence is a man between 60 and 75 years old with urothelial cancer.

In nucleotides, the CDR3 is TGTGCCAGTAGTAGGGGTGTTCGCGGCGGGGGGCAATACGAGCAGTACTTC. The encoded protein is CASSRGVRGGGQYEQYF. V is TRBV19 and J is TRBJ2-7, with 8 nucleotides matching TRBD2. V gave up 4 bases and J gave up 4 bases; unmatched junction bases: 15. The length of the CDR3 is 17 residues. Germline V CDR1 and CDR2: LNHDA, SQIVND (reference sequence).